A single T cell receptor beta chain is shown here with its context. Its antigen is currently unknown. Germline lookup yields CDR1 ENHRY and CDR2 SYGVKD. This CDR3 spans 13 amino acids. Sample-barcoded 5' priming and a J-beta primer mix drove a second PCR of about 6 to 12 cycles. TCRdb passed the 5' RACE reads through MiXCR, listing each CDR3 protein once. The sample consists of 890,000 or so distinct CDR3 sequences, under 80% of them appearing once. Each donor gave ten milliliters of peripheral blood. The data were taken from a study of blood T cells in healthy people across ages. Overall study results and limits: Reliance upon unsorted PBMCs precluded definitive naive versus antigen-experienced comparison. Among long-lived donors, naive CD4+ cells were more numerous and diversity higher than in aged donors. Significant beta diversity loss was already apparent by age 40, declining roughly linearly.

The sequenced sample consisted of blood. The V call is TRBV10-3, the J call TRBJ2-5; the D is unclear. The tail of the sequence fits TRBJ2-7 better, so the J call may be wrong. This clonotype was sampled from a young man in good health. In DNA, the CDR3 is TGTGCCATCAGTGAGTCTTGGACCCACGAGCAGTACTTC. It translates to CAISESWTHEQYF.